This paragraph covers one T cell receptor beta chain sequence. Its antigen is currently unknown. The sample comes from a study of OX40 agonist ivuxolimab in advanced cancers. V trimming: 6 bases; J trimming: 2 bases; junction bases outside the gene matches: 8. The CDR3 spans 15 residues. Per the germline V gene, CDR1 is SGDLS and CDR2 is YYNGEE. Findings and caveats of the study: Relative to CD4+, CD8+ T cells held more expanded clones on average.

Data came from immunoSEQ multiplex PCR; TCRdb stores just in-frame clones and leaves some out. The repertoire holds 90,000 or so clones, roughly 89% seen once, with around 1.5% in the top ten. The material sequenced was CD4+ or CD8+ T cells sorted from blood, taken in a trial of the OX40 agonist ivuxolimab. The TCR was taken from an adult with an advanced solid tumor such as melanoma, head and neck, liver or kidney cancer. This sequence joins TRBV9 and TRBJ2-3, with 8 bases lining up with TRBD2. CDR3 bases: TGTGCCAGCACCTTAGGAGCGGGAGACACAGATACGCAGTATTTT. Amino acids: CASTLGAGDTDTQYF.